This section outlines one TCR beta chain sequence together with its context. Its target is unknown. Possible read error: a much larger clone is one base away. For every donor, a draw yielded 9.5 to 10 milliliters of peripheral blood. This CDR3 has 14 residues. The trim removed 8 bases at V and 2 bases at J, leaving 7 bases unmatched. Germline V gives CDR1 MNHNS, CDR2 SASEGT. This record comes from a study of blood T cells in healthy people across ages. PCR was performed a second time for about 7 to 12 cycles using a sample-barcoded 5' primer and a J-beta primer mix. MiXCR, applied by TCRdb to the 5' RACE reads, yields one record per CDR3 protein. The repertoire holds fewer than 800,000 distinct CDR3 sequences, with about 34% as singletons. Study conclusions and caveats: Donors of long life had a larger count of naive CD4+ cells and greater diversity than aged donors.

This chain links TRBV6-1 with TRBJ2-7, with 9 bases identical to TRBD1. The TCR was taken from an elderly woman in good health. The sample taken for sequencing was blood. This chain's CDR3 is CASGDRAGPYEQYF. The DNA for the CDR3 is TGTGCCAGCGGGGACAGGGCGGGCCCCTACGAGCAGTACTTC.